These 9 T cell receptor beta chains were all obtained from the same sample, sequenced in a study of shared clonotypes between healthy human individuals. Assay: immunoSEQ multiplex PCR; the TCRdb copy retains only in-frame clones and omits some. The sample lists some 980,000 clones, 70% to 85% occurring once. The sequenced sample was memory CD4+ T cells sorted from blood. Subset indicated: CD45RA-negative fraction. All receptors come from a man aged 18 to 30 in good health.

The CDR3 region is CALRGQRGVNTEAFF. CDR3 sequence (DNA): TGTGCCCTGAGGGGACAGAGGGGCGTGAACACTGAAGCTTTCTTT. The V call is TRBV6-1, the J call TRBJ1-1, with 7 bases identical to TRBD1. From germline, CDR1 is MNHNS and CDR2 SASEGT. The V and J ends lost 11 bases and 0 bases, in that order; junction bases with no gene match: 12. This CDR3 has 15 residues.

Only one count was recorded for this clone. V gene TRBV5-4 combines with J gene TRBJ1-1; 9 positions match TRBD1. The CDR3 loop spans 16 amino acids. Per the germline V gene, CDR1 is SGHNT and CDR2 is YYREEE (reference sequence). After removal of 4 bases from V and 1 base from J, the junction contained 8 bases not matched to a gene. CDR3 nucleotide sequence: TGTGCCAGCAGCCCAGGGACAGGGTGGGGGAACACTGAAGCTTTCTTT. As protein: CASSPGTGWGNTEAFF.

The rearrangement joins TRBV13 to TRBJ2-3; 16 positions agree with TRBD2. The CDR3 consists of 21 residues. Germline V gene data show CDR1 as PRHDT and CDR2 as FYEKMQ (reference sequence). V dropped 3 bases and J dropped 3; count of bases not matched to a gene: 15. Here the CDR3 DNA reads TGTGCCAGCAGCTTTTTTACCGGGACTAGCGGGGGGGCCGTTGGGACAGATACGCAGTATTTT. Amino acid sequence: CASSFFTGTSGGAVGTDTQYF.

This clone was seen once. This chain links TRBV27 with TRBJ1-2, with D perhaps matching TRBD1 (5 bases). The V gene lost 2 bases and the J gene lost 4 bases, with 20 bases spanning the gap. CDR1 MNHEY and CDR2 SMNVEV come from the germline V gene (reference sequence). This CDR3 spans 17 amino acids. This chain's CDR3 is CASSLSQRRGMIYGYTF. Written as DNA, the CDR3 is TGTGCCAGCAGTTTAAGCCAGCGGCGGGGCATGATCTATGGCTACACCTTC.

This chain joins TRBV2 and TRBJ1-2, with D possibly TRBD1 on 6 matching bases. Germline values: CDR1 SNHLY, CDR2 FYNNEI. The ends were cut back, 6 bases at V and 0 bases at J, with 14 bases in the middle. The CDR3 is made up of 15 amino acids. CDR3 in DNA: TGTGCCAGCAGCGTCCAGGGGTTAGCTAACTATGGCTACACCTTC. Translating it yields CASSVQGLANYGYTF.

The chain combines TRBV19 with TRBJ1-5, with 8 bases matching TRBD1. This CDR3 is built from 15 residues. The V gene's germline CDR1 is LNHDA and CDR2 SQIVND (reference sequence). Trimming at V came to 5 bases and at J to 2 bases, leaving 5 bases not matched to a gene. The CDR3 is CASSSGTGGNQPQHF. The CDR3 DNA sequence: TGTGCCAGTAGTTCGGGGACAGGCGGCAATCAGCCCCAGCATTTT. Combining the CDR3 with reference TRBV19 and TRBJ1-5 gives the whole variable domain DGGITQSPKYLFRKEGQNVTLSCEQNLNHDAMYWYRQDPGQGLRLIYYSQIVNDFQKGDIAEGYSVSREKKESFPLTVTSAQKNPTAFYLCASSSGTGGNQPQHFGDGTRLSIL.

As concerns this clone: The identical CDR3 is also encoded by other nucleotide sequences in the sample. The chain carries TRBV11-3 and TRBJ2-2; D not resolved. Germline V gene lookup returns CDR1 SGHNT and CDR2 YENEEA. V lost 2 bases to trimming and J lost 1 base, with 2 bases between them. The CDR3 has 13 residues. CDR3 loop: CASSLMNTGELFF. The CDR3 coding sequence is TGTGCCAGCAGCTTAATGAACACCGGGGAGCTGTTTTTT.

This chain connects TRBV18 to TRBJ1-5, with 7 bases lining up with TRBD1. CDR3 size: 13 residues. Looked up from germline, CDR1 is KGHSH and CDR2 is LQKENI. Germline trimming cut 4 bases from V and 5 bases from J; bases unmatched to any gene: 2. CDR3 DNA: TGTGCCAGCTCACTCGACAGGGATCAGCCCCAGCATTTT. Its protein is CASSLDRDQPQHF. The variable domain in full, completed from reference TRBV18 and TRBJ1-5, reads NAGVMQNPRHLVRRRGQEARLRCSPMKGHSHVYWYRQLPEEGLKFMVYLQKENIIDESGMPKERFSAEFPKEGPSILRIQQVVRGDSAAYFCASSLDRDQPQHFGDGTRLSIL.

The DNA for the CDR3 is TGCAGCGTTTCTGACAGGACTTCTTCCTACGAGCAGTACTTC. Encoded protein: CSVSDRTSSYEQYF. The chain combines TRBV29-1 with TRBJ2-5; D may be TRBD1 (6 bases). Matching the DNA end better, TRBJ2-7 makes the J call doubtful. The CDR3 totals 14 residues. CDR1 and CDR2 (germline): SQVTM, ANQGSEA.